The sequence of this T cell receptor (beta chain) was determined in a study of early T cells in non-severe SARS-CoV-2 infection. This clonotype was detected a few times. TCRdb recomputed calls from the 5' RACE reads with MiXCR, one row per CDR3 protein. The sample has tens of thousands of distinct CDR3 sequences, about 15% seen once. Germline values: CDR1 MGHDK, CDR2 SYGVNS. J lost 5 bases, V lost 4 bases, and 5 bases had no gene match. CDR3 length equals 15 residues. The TCR comes from an adult who was a healthcare worker with PCR-confirmed SARS-CoV-2 infection or an uninfected control (not recorded which). The specimen was whole blood, collected at baseline. V is TRBV25-1 and J is TRBJ2-2; 9 bases agree with TRBD1. The CDR3 sequence: CASSAGTGKTGELFF. CDR3 coding DNA: TGTGCCAGCAGTGCCGGGACAGGGAAGACCGGGGAGCTGTTTTTT.